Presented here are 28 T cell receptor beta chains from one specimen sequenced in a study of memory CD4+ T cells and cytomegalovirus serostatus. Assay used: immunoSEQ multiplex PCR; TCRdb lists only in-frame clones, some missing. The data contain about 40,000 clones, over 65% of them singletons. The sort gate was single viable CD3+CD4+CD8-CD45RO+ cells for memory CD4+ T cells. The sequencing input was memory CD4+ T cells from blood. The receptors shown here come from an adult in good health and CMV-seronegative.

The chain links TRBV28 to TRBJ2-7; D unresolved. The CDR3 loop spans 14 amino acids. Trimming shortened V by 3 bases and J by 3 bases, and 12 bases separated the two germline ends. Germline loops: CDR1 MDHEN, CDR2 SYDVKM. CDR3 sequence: CASSFLRTRYEQYF. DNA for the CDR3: TGTGCCAGCAGTTTCCTCCGGACGCGCTACGAGCAGTACTTC.

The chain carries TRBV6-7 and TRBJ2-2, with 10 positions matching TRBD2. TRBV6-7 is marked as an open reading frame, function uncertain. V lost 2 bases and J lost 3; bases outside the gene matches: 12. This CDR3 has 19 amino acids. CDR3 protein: CASSYPGKREGHDTGELFF. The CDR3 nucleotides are TGTGCCAGCAGTTACCCCGGGAAGCGGGAGGGCCATGACACCGGGGAGCTGTTTTTT.

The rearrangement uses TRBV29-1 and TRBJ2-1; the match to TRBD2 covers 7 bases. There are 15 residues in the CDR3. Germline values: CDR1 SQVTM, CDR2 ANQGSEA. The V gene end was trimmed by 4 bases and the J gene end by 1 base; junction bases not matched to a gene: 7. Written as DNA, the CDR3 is TGCAGCGTTGCGGGGGAGGGCCAGTCCTACAATGAGCAGTTCTTC. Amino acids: CSVAGEGQSYNEQFF.

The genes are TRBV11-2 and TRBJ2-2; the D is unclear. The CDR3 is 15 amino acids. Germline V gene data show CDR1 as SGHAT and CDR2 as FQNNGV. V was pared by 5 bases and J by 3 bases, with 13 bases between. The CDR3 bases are TGTGCCAGCAGCCCCCAGCCCATATACACCGGGGAGCTGTTTTTT. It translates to CASSPQPIYTGELFF.

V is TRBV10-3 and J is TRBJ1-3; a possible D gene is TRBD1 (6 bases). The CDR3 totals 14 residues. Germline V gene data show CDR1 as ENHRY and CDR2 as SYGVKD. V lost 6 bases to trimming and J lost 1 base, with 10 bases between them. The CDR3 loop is CAIRDGTSGNTIYF. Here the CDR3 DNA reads TGTGCCATCAGGGACGGGACATCTGGAAACACCATATATTTT.

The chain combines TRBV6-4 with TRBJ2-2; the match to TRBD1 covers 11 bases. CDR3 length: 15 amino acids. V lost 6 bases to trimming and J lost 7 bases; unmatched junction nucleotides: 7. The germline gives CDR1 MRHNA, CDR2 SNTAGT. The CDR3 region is CASSAGQGANGELFF. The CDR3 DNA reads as TGTGCCAGCAGCGCCGGACAGGGGGCAAACGGGGAGCTGTTTTTT.

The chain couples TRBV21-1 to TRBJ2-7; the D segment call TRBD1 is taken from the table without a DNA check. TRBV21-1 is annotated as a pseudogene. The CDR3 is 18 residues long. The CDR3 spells CASSKLDAGQDNSYEQYF. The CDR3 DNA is TGTGCCAGCAGCAAACTGGATGCCGGACAGGACAATTCCTACGAGCAGTACTTC.

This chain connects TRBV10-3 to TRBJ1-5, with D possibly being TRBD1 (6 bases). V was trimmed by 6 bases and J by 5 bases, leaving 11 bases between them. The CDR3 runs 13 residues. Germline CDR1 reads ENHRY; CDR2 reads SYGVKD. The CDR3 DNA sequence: TGTGCCATCAGGCAGGACAGTGATCAGCCCCAGCATTTT. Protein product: CAIRQDSDQPQHF.

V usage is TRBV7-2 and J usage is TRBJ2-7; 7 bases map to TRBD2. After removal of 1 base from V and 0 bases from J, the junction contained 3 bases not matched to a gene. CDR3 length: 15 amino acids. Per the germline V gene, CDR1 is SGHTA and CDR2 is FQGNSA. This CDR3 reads CASSLEAGSSYEQYF. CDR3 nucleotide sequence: TGTGCCAGCAGCTTAGAAGCGGGAAGCTCCTACGAGCAGTACTTC. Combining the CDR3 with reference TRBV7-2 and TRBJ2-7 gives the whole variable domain GAGVSQSPSNKVTEKGKDVELRCDPISGHTALYWYRQSLGQGLEFLIYFQGNSAPDKSGLPSDRFSAERTGGSVSTLTIQRTQQEDSAVYLCASSLEAGSSYEQYFGPGTRLTVT.

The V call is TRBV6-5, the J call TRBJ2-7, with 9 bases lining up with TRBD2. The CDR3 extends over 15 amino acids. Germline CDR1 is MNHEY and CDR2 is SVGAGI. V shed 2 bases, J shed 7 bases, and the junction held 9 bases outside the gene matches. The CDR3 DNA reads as TGTGCCAGCAGTTACAGGGGCCGCGGGGGGGGTGAGCAGTACTTC. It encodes CASSYRGRGGGEQYF.

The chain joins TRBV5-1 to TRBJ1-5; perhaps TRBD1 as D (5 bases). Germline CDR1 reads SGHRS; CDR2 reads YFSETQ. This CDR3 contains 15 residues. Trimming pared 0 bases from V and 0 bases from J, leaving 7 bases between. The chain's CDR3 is CASSLGGVSNQPQHF. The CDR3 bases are TGCGCCAGCAGCTTGGGAGGGGTTAGCAATCAGCCCCAGCATTTT.

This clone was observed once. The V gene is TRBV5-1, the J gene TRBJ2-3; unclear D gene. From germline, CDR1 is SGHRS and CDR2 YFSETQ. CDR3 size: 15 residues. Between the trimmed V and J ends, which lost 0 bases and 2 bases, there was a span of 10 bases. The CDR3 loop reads CASSLGHALTDTQYF. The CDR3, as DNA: TGCGCCAGCAGCTTGGGGCACGCCCTCACAGATACGCAGTATTTT.

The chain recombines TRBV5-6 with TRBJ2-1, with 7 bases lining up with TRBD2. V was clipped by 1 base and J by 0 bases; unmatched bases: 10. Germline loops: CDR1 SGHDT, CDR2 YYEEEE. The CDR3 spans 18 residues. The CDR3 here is CASSLPAWRGSSYNEQFF. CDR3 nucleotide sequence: TGTGCCAGCAGCTTGCCCGCTTGGCGGGGGAGCTCCTACAATGAGCAGTTCTTC.

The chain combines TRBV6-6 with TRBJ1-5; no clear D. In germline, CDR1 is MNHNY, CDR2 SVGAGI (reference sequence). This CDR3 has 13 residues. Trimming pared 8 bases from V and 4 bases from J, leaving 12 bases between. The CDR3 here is CASQGQNNQPQHF. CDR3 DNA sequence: TGTGCCAGCCAAGGGCAGAATAATCAGCCCCAGCATTTT.

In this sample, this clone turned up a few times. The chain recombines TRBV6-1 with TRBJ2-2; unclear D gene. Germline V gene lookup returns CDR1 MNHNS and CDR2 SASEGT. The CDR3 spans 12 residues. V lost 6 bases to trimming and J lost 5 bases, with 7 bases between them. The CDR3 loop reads CASRVGTGELFF. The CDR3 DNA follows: TGTGCCAGCAGGGTGGGGACCGGGGAGCTGTTTTTT.

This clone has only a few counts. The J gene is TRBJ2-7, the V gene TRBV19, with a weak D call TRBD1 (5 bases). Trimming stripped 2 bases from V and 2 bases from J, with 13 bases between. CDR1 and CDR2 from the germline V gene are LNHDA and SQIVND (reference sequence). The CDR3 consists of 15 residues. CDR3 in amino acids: CASSITDSVAYEQYF. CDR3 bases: TGTGCCAGTAGTATAACCGACAGTGTTGCCTACGAGCAGTACTTC. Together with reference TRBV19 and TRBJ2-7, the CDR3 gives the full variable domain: DGGITQSPKYLFRKEGQNVTLSCEQNLNHDAMYWYRQDPGQGLRLIYYSQIVNDFQKGDIAEGYSVSREKKESFPLTVTSAQKNPTAFYLCASSITDSVAYEQYFGPGTRLTVT.

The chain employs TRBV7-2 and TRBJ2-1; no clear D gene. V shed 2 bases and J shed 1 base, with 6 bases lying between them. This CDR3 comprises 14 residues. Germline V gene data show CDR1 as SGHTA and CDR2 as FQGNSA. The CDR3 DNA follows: TGTGCCAGCAGCTTACGTTTATCCTACAATGAGCAGTTCTTC. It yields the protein CASSLRLSYNEQFF.

The CDR3 DNA is TGCGCCAGCAGCTTGGAGGGACTAGCGGGAGTTTCGGAGCAGTACTTC. Translation gives CASSLEGLAGVSEQYF. The chain carries TRBV5-1 and TRBJ2-7; the match to TRBD2 covers 14 bases. Germline V gene sequence: CDR1 SGHRS, CDR2 YFSETQ. The V segment lost 0 bases and the J segment 7 bases; nucleotides outside the gene matches: 6. CDR3 length: 16 residues.

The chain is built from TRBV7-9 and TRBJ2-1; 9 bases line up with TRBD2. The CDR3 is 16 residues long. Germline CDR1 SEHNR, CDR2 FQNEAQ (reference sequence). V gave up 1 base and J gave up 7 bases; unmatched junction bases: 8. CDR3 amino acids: CASSLGGGRALNEQFF. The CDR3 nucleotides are TGTGCCAGCAGCTTAGGGGGCGGGAGGGCCCTAAATGAGCAGTTCTTC.

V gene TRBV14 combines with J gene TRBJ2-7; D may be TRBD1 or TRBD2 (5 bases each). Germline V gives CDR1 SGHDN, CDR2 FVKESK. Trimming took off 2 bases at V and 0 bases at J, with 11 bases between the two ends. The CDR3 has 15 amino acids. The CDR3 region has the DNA TGTGCCAGCAGCCAACGGGGCAGCCTCTCCTACGAGCAGTACTTC. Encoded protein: CASSQRGSLSYEQYF.

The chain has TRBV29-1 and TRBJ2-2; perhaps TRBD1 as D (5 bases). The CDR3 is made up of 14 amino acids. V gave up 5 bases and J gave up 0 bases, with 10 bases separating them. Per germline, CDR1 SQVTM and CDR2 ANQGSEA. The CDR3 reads CSVPQGTNTGELFF. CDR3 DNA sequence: TGCAGCGTTCCCCAGGGTACGAACACCGGGGAGCTGTTTTTT.

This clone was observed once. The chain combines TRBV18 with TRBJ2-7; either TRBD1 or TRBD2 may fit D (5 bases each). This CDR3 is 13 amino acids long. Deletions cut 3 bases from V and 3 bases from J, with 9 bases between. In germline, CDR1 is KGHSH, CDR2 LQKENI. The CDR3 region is CASSPGTIYEQYF. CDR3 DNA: TGTGCCAGCTCACCCGGGACCATCTACGAGCAGTACTTC.

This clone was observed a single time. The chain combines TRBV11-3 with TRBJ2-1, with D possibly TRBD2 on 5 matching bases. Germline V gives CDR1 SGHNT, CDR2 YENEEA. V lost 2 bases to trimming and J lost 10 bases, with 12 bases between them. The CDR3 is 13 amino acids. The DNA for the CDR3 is TGTGCCAGCAGCTTACCCCGGACTGACGAGCAGTTCTTC. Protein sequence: CASSLPRTDEQFF.

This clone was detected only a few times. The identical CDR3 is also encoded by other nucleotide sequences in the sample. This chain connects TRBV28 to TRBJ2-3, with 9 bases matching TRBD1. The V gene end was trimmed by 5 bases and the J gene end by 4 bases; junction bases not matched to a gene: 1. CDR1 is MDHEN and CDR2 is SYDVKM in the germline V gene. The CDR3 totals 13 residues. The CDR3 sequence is CASSRQGADTQYF. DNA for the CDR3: TGTGCCAGCAGTAGACAGGGGGCAGATACGCAGTATTTT.

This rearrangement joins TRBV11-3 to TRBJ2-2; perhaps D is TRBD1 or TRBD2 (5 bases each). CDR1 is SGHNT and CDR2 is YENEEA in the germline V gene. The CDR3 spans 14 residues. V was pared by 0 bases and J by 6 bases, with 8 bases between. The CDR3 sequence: CASSLEGVAGELFF. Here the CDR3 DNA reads TGTGCCAGCAGCTTAGAGGGGGTAGCCGGGGAGCTGTTTTTT.

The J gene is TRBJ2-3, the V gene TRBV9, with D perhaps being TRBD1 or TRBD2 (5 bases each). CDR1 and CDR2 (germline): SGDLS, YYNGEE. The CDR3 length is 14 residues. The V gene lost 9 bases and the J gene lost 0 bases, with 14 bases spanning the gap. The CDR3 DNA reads TGTGCCACAACTCGTGGGGGTAGCACAGATACGCAGTATTTT. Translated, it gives CATTRGGSTDTQYF. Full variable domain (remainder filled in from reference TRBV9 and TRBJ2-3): DSGVTQTPKHLITATGQRVTLRCSPRSGDLSVYWYQQSLDQGLQFLIQYYNGEERAKGNILERFSAQQFPDLHSELNLSSLELGDSALYFCATTRGGSTDTQYFGPGTRLTVL.

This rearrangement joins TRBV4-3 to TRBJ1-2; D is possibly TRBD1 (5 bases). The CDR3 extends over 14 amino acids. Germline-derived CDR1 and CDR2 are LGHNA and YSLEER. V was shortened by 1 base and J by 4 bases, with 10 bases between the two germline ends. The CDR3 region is CASSQGGGIYGYTF. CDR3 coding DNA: TGCGCCAGCAGCCAAGGGGGGGGGATCTATGGCTACACCTTC.

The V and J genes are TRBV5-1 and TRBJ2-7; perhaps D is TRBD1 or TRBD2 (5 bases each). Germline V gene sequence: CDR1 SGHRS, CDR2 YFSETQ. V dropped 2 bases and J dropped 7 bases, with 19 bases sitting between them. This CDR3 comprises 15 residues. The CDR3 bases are TGCGCCAGCAGCTTTGTGGGTGGGACCGCAGGTGAGCAGTACTTC. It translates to CASSFVGGTAGEQYF.